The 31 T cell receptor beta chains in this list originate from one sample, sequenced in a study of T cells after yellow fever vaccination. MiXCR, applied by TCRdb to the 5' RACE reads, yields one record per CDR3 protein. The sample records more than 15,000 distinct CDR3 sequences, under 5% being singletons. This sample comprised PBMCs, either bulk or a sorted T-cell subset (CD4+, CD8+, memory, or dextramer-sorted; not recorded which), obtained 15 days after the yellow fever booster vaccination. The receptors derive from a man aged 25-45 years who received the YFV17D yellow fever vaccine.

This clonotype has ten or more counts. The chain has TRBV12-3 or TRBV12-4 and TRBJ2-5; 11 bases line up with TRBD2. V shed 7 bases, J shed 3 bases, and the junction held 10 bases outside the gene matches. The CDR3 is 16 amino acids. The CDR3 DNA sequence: TGTGCCAGCATCTGGGGTAGCGGGAGGGATGAAGAGACCCAGTACTTC. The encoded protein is CASIWGSGRDEETQYF.

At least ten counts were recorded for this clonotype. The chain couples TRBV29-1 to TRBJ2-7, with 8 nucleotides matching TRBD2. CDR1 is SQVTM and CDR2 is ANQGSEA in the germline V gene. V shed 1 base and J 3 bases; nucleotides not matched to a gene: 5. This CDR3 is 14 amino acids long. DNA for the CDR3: TGCAGCGTTGAAGGGTTAGCGGGAAGCTACGAGCAGTACTTC. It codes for CSVEGLAGSYEQYF.

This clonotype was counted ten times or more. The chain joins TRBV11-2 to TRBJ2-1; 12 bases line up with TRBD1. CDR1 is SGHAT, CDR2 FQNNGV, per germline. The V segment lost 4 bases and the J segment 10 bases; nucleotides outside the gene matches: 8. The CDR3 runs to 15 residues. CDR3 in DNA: TGTGCCAGCAGCTCACCGGGACAGGGGGCTGGGGAGCAGTTCTTC. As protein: CASSSPGQGAGEQFF.

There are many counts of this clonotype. CDR3 DNA sequence: TGTGCCAGCAGCTTAGGTGGGAGGTTCCCCTACAATGAGCAGTTCTTC. Protein product: CASSLGGRFPYNEQFF. The chain has TRBV7-9 and TRBJ2-1; tentative D call: TRBD2 (6 bases). The CDR3 consists of 16 residues. The V gene lost 1 base and the J gene lost 2 bases, with 12 bases spanning the gap. Germline CDR1 and CDR2: SEHNR and FQNEAQ (reference sequence).

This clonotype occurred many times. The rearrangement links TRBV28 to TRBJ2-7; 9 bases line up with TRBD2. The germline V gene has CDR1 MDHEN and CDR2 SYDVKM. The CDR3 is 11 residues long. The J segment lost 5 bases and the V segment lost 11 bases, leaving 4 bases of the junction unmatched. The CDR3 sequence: CAGGLANEQYF. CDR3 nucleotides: TGTGCCGGGGGACTAGCAAACGAGCAGTACTTC.

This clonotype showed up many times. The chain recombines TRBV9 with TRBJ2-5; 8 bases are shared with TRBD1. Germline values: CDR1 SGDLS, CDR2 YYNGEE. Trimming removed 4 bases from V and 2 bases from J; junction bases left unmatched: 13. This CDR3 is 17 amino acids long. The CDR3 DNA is TGTGCCAGCAGCCCCCGACAGGGGACACTATCTCAAGAGACCCAGTACTTC. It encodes CASSPRQGTLSQETQYF. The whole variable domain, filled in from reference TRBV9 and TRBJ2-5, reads DSGVTQTPKHLITATGQRVTLRCSPRSGDLSVYWYQQSLDQGLQFLIQYYNGEERAKGNILERFSAQQFPDLHSELNLSSLELGDSALYFCASSPRQGTLSQETQYFGPGTRLLVL.

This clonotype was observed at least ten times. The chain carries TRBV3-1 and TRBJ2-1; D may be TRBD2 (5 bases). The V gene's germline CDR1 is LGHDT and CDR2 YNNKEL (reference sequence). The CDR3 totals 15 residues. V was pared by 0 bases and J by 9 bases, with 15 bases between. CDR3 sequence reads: CASSQDGLEGREQFF. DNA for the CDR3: TGTGCCAGCAGCCAAGACGGGCTTGAGGGTCGTGAGCAGTTCTTC.

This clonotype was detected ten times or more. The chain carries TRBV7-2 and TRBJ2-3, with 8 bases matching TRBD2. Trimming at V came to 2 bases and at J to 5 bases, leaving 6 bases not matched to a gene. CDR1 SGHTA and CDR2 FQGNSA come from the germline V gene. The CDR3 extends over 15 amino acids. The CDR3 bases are TGTGCCAGCAGCTTAAGCGGGAGTCTGGGAGATACGCAGTATTTT. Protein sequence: CASSLSGSLGDTQYF.

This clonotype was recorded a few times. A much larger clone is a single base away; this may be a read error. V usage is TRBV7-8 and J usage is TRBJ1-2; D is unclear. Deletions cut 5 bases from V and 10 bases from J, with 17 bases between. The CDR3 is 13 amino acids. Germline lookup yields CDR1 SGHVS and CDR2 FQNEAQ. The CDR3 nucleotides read TGTGCCAGCAGCCTGGGGAAACCGAGTGTCTACACCTTC. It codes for CASSLGKPSVYTF.

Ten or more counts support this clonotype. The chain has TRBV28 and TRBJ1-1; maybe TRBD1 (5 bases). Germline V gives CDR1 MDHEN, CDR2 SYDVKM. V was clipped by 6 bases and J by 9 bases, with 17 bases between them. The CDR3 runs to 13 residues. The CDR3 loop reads CASSPGSAGKAFF. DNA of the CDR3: TGTGCCAGCAGCCCCGGGTCTGCAGGGAAAGCTTTCTTT.

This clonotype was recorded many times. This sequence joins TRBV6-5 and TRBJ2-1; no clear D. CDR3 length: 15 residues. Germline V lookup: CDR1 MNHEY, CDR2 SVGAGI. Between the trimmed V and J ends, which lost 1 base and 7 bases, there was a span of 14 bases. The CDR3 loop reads CASSYFDPMQNEQFF. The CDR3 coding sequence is TGTGCCAGCAGTTACTTCGACCCCATGCAGAATGAGCAGTTCTTC.

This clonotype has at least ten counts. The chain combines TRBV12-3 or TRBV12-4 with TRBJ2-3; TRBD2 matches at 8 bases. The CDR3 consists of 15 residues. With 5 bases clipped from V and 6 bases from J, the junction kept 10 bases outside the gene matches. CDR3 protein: CASSQNLGLVDTQYF. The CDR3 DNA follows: TGTGCCAGCAGTCAGAACCTGGGACTAGTGGATACGCAGTATTTT.

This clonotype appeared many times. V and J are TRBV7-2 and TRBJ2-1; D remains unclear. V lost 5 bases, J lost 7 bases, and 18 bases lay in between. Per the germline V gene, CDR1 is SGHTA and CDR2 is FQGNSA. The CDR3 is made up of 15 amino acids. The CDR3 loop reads CASSARNSQGNEQFF. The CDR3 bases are TGTGCCAGCAGCGCCCGAAATAGTCAAGGGAATGAGCAGTTCTTC.

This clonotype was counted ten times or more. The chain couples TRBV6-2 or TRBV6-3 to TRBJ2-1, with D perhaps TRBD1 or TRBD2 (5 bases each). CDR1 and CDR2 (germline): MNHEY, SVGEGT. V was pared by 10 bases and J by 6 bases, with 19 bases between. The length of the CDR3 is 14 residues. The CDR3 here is CATVGAPQLNEQFF. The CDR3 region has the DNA TGTGCCACGGTCGGGGCCCCTCAACTCAATGAGCAGTTCTTC.

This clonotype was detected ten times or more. CDR3 in DNA: TGTGCCAGCAGCTTAGTGGACAGGGGGCCGTTTCAGCCCCAGCATTTT. Amino acids: CASSLVDRGPFQPQHF. The chain couples TRBV7-6 to TRBJ1-5; 11 bases align to TRBD1. The CDR3 is made up of 16 amino acids. Trimming cost V 1 base and J 6 bases; bases outside gene matches: 5. CDR1 and CDR2 (germline): SGHVS, FNYEAQ.

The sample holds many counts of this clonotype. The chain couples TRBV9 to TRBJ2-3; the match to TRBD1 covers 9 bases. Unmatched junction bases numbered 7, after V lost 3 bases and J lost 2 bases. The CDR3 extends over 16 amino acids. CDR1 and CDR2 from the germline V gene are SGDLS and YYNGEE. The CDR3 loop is CASSETGGHNTDTQYF. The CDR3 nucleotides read TGTGCCAGCAGCGAGACAGGGGGTCACAACACAGATACGCAGTATTTT. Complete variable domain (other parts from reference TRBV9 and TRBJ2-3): DSGVTQTPKHLITATGQRVTLRCSPRSGDLSVYWYQQSLDQGLQFLIQYYNGEERAKGNILERFSAQQFPDLHSELNLSSLELGDSALYFCASSETGGHNTDTQYFGPGTRLTVL.

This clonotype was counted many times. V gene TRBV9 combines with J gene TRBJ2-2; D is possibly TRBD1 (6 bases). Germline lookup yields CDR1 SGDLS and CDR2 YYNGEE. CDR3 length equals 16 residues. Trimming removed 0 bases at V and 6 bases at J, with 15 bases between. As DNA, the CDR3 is TGTGCCAGCAGCGTAGTTGGGCAGGGGCACGCCGGGGAGCTGTTTTTT. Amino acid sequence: CASSVVGQGHAGELFF.

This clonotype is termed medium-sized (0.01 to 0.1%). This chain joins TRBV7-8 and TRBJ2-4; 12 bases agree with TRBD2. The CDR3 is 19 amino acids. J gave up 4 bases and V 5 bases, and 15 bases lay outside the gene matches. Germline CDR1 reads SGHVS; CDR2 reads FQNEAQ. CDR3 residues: CASSLGLAGPSFGKNIQYF. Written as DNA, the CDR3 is TGTGCCAGCAGCCTAGGACTAGCGGGACCTTCCTTCGGGAAAAACATTCAGTACTTC.

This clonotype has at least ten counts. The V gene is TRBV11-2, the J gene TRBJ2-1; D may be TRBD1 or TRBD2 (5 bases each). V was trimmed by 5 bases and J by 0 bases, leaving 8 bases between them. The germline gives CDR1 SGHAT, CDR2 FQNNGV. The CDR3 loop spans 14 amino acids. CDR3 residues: CASSPGTSYNEQFF. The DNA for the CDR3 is TGTGCCAGCAGCCCCGGGACCTCCTACAATGAGCAGTTCTTC.

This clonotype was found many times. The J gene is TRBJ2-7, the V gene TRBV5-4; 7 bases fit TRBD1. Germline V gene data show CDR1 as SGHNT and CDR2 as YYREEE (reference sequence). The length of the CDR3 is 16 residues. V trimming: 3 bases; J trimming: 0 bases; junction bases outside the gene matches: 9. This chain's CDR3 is CASSYRTGVSSYEQYF. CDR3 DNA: TGTGCCAGCAGCTACCGGACAGGCGTTAGCTCCTACGAGCAGTACTTC. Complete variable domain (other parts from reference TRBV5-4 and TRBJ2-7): ETGVTQSPTHLIKTRGQQVTLRCSSQSGHNTVSWYQQALGQGPQFIFQYYREEENGRGNFPPRFSGLQFPNYSSELNVNALELDDSALYLCASSYRTGVSSYEQYFGPGTRLTVT.

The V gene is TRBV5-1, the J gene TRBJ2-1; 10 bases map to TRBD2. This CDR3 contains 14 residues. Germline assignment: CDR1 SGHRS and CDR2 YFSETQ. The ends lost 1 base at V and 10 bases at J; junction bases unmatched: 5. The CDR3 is CASSLPSGRGEQFF. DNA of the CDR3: TGCGCCAGCAGCTTGCCTAGCGGGAGAGGAGAGCAGTTCTTC.

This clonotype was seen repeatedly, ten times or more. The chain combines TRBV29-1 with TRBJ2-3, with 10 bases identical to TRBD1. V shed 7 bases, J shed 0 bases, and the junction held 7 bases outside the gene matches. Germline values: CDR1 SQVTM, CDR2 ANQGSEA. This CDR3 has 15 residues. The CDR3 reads CSGGQGGPSTDTQYF. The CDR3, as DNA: TGCAGCGGTGGACAGGGGGGGCCTAGCACAGATACGCAGTATTTT.

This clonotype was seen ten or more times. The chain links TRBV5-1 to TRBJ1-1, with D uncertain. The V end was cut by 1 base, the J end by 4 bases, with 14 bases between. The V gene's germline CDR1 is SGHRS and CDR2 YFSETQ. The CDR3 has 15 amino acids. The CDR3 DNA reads TGCGCCAGCAGCTTGTCCTCGAAGGGCGGCACTGAAGCTTTCTTT. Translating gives CASSLSSKGGTEAFF.

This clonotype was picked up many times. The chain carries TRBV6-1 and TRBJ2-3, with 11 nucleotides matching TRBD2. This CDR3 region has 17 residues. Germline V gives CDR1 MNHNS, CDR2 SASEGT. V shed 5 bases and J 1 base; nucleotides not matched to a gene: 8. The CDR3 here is CASSKTGTSGRTDTQYF. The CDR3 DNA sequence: TGTGCCAGCAGTAAGACCGGGACTAGCGGCCGCACAGATACGCAGTATTTT.

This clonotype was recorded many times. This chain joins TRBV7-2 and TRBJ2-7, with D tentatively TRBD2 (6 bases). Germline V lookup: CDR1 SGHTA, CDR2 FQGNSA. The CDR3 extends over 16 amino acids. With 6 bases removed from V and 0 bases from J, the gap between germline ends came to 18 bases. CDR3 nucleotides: TGTGCCAGCAGTCGACAACCGGGACTTACCTCCTACGAGCAGTACTTC. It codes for CASSRQPGLTSYEQYF. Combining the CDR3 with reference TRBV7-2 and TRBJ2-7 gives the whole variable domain GAGVSQSPSNKVTEKGKDVELRCDPISGHTALYWYRQSLGQGLEFLIYFQGNSAPDKSGLPSDRFSAERTGGSVSTLTIQRTQQEDSAVYLCASSRQPGLTSYEQYFGPGTRLTVT.

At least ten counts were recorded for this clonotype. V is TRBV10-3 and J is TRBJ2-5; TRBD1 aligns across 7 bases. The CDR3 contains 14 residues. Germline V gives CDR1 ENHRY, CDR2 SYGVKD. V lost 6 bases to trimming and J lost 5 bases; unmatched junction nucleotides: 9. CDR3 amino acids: CAIRGITGDETQYF. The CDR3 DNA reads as TGTGCCATCAGGGGAATTACAGGGGACGAGACCCAGTACTTC.

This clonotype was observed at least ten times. The CDR3, as DNA: TGCAGTTGCAGGGGACAGGGGCCGCAGCCCCAGCATTTT. It translates to CSCRGQGPQPQHF. The V and J genes are TRBV29-1 and TRBJ1-5, with 10 bases aligning to TRBD1. Germline V gene lookup returns CDR1 SQVTM and CDR2 ANQGSEA. The CDR3 consists of 13 residues.

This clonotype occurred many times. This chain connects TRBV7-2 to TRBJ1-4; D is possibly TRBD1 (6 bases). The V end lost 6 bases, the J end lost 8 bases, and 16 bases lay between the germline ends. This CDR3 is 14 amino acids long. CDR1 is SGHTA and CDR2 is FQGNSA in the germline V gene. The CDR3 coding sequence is TGTGCCAGCAGTATACAGGGTACAGCAGAAAAACTGTTTTTT. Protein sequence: CASSIQGTAEKLFF.

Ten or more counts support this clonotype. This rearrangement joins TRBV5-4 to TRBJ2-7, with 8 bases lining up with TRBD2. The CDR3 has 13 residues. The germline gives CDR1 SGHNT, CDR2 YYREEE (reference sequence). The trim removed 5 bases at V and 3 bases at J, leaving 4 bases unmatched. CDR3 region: CASRAGVNYEQYF. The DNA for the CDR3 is TGTGCCAGCAGAGCGGGAGTCAACTACGAGCAGTACTTC.

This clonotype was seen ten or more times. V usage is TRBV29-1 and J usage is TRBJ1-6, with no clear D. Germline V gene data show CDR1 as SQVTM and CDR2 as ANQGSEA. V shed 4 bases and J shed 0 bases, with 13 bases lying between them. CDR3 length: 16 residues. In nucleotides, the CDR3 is TGCAGCGTTGTGTTTCAGGCGAGCTCCTATAATTCACCCCTCCACTTT. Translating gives CSVVFQASSYNSPLHF.

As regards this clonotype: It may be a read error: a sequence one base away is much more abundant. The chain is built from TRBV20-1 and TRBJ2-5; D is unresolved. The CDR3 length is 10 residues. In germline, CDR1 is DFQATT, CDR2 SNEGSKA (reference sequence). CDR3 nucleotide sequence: TGCTGTGCTAGATCGGAGACCCAGTACTTC. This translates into CCARSETQYF.